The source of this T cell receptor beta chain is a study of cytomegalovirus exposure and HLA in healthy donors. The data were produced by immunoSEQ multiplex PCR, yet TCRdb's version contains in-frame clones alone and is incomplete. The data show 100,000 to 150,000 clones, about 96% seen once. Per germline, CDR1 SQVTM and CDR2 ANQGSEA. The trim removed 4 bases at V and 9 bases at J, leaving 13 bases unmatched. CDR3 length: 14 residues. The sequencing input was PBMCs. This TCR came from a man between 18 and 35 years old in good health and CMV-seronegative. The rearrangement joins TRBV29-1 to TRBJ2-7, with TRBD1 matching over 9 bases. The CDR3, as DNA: TGCAGCGTTGTTTTAGGACAGGGGTTGTTGGGGCAGTACTTC. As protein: CSVVLGQGLLGQYF.